A selection of T cell receptor beta chains follows, all from one sample in a study of esophageal squamous cell carcinoma under preoperative chemotherapy. Using its own MiXCR run on the PCR reads, TCRdb lists one record per CDR3 protein. The sample has roughly 9,000 distinct CDR3 sequences, around 48% seen once. The sample was taken from a patient given preoperative chemotherapy. All receptors derive from a human donor with esophageal squamous cell carcinoma. The donor label of this sample is uncertain. Each CDR3 is given with its conserved first and last residue. The order of the fields is J gene, clone size, V gene, D gene, CDR3 protein, CDR3 DNA. A D gene is named only where the DNA matches it firmly. The size field is filled for only some rows; it gives once, few, many or a size class.

j_gene: TRBJ2-1; abundance: once; v_gene: TRBV10-2; d_gene: -; CDR3aa: CASVPRDIETQFF; CDR3nt: TGCGCCAGCGTACCCCGGGACATAGAGACCCAGTTCTTC
j_gene: TRBJ2-5; abundance: few; v_gene: TRBV9; d_gene: -; CDR3aa: CASSPTTVGQETQYF; CDR3nt: TGTGCCAGCAGCCCCACAACTGTAGGGCAAGAGACCCAGTACTTC
j_gene: TRBJ2-1; abundance: -; v_gene: TRBV6-1; d_gene: -; CDR3aa: CASRRAGNAPYNEQFF; CDR3nt: TGTGCCAGCAGGAGAGCGGGTAACGCTCCCTACAATGAGCAGTTCTTC
j_gene: TRBJ1-5; abundance: medium-sized; v_gene: TRBV27; d_gene: -; CDR3aa: CASSAVPGPQHF; CDR3nt: TGTGCCAGCAGTGCAGTCCCGGGTCCCCAGCATTTT
j_gene: TRBJ2-1; abundance: medium-sized; v_gene: TRBV6-1; d_gene: TRBD1; CDR3aa: CAYGTGGASYEQFF; CDR3nt: TGTGCCTACGGGACAGGGGGCGCTTCCTACGAGCAGTTCTTC
j_gene: TRBJ2-3; abundance: once; v_gene: TRBV6-5; d_gene: -; CDR3aa: CASSYGGRDPETQYF; CDR3nt: TGTGCCAGCAGTTACGGGGGACGTGACCCAGAGACGCAGTATTTC
j_gene: TRBJ2-3; abundance: -; v_gene: TRBV7-2; d_gene: -; CDR3aa: CAGLLAGGTDAQYF; CDR3nt: TGTGCGGGCCTCTTGGCAGGCGGAACAGATGCGCAGTATTTT
j_gene: TRBJ2-5; abundance: many; v_gene: TRBV6-5; d_gene: TRBD2; CDR3aa: CASSYGTSGNQETQYF; CDR3nt: TGTGCCAGCAGTTACGGAACTAGCGGAAACCAAGAGACCCAGTACTTC
j_gene: TRBJ2-3; abundance: -; v_gene: TRBV6-4; d_gene: -; CDR3aa: CASSSGVRGKNIQYF; CDR3nt: TGTGCCAGCAGTTCGGGGGTGCGGGGCAAGAACATTCAGTATTTC
j_gene: TRBJ2-1; abundance: -; v_gene: TRBV7-8; d_gene: TRBD2; CDR3aa: CASSLGTSSSEQFF; CDR3nt: TGTGCCAGCAGCTTAGGGACTAGTAGTAGTGAGCAGTTCTTC
j_gene: TRBJ2-7; abundance: many; v_gene: TRBV18; d_gene: -; CDR3aa: CASSPRPGAVLAF; CDR3nt: TGTGCCAGCTCACCCCGCCCAGGGGCAGTCCTCGCTTTC
j_gene: TRBJ2-2; abundance: -; v_gene: TRBV6-1; d_gene: TRBD2; CDR3aa: CASRKRENTEAQFF; CDR3nt: TGTGCCAGCAGGAAGCGGGAGAACACCGAGGCGCAGTTTTTT
j_gene: TRBJ2-2; abundance: -; v_gene: TRBV6-1; d_gene: -; CDR3aa: CASSGALAGELFF; CDR3nt: TGTGCCAGCAGTGGAGCGCTCGCCGGGGAGCTGTTTTTT
j_gene: TRBJ2-5; abundance: -; v_gene: TRBV6-5; d_gene: -; CDR3aa: CASSFSKVQETQYF; CDR3nt: TGTGCCAGCAGTTTTTCAAAAGTCCAAGAGACCCAGTACTTC
j_gene: TRBJ2-5; abundance: many; v_gene: TRBV7-8; d_gene: TRBD2; CDR3aa: CASSLDRLANEQYF; CDR3nt: TGTGCCAGCAGCTTAGACCGACTAGCGAATGAGCAGTACTTC
j_gene: TRBJ1-6; abundance: once; v_gene: TRBV6-1; d_gene: -; CDR3aa: CASNDYNSPLHF; CDR3nt: TGTGCCAGCAACGACTATAATTCACCCCTCCACTTT
j_gene: TRBJ1-5; abundance: -; v_gene: TRBV23-1; d_gene: TRBD1; CDR3aa: CASSQWWMDRAGDQPQHF; CDR3nt: TGCGCCAGCAGTCAATGGTGGATGGACAGGGCCGGCGATCAGCCCCAGCATTTT
j_gene: TRBJ2-2; abundance: large; v_gene: TRBV7-7; d_gene: TRBD2; CDR3aa: CASSLEPGLAGTGELFF; CDR3nt: TGTGCTAGCAGCTTAGAACCGGGACTAGCGGGCACCGGGGAGCTGTTTTTT
j_gene: TRBJ2-5; abundance: many; v_gene: TRBV30; d_gene: -; CDR3aa: CAWSARAVQETQYF; CDR3nt: TGTGCCTGGAGTGCCAGGGCGGTCCAAGAGACCCAGTACTTC
j_gene: TRBJ2-7; abundance: -; v_gene: TRBV12-3/TRBV12-4; d_gene: -; CDR3aa: CASTLFRGRGFIHEQYF; CDR3nt: TGTGCCAGCACCTTGTTCCGGGGCAGAGGGTTTATCCATGAGCAGTACTTC
j_gene: TRBJ2-7; abundance: many; v_gene: TRBV5-1; d_gene: -; CDR3aa: CASSLVQGTYEQYF; CDR3nt: TGCGCCAGCAGCTTGGTCCAGGGGACCTACGAGCAGTACTTC
j_gene: TRBJ2-1; abundance: many; v_gene: TRBV7-2; d_gene: TRBD1; CDR3aa: CASSATGNNEQFF; CDR3nt: TGTGCCAGCAGCGCGACAGGGAACAATGAGCAGTTCTTC
j_gene: TRBJ2-4; abundance: few; v_gene: TRBV6-1; d_gene: -; CDR3aa: CASSGSPRGDIQYF; CDR3nt: TGTGCCAGCAGTGGGTCCCCCAGAGGGGACATTCAGTACTTC
j_gene: TRBJ2-2; abundance: -; v_gene: TRBV6-1; d_gene: -; CDR3aa: CASRAWEGASTDTLYF; CDR3nt: TGTGCCAGCAGGGCATGGGAAGGGGCGAGCACAGATACGCTGTATTTT
j_gene: TRBJ1-5; abundance: many; v_gene: TRBV6-1; d_gene: -; CDR3aa: CASSPRLGGNQPQHF; CDR3nt: TGTGCCAGCAGTCCACGACTGGGGGGGAATCAGCCCCAGCATTTT
j_gene: TRBJ1-5; abundance: medium-sized; v_gene: TRBV7-2; d_gene: -; CDR3aa: CASTLLGAFGNQPQHF; CDR3nt: TGTGCCAGCACCTTACTAGGGGCGTTTGGCAATCAGCCCCAGCATTTT
j_gene: TRBJ2-1; abundance: few; v_gene: TRBV7-2; d_gene: TRBD2; CDR3aa: CASSWRPGLAGGGQFF; CDR3nt: TGTGCCAGCAGCTGGAGACCGGGACTAGCGGGAGGCGGGCAGTTCTTC
j_gene: TRBJ2-3; abundance: -; v_gene: TRBV6-5; d_gene: TRBD1; CDR3aa: CAGSLGTGQDTQYF; CDR3nt: TGTGCGGGCAGTTTGGGGACAGGCCAAGATACGCAGTATTTT
j_gene: TRBJ2-7; abundance: -; v_gene: TRBV6-1; d_gene: -; CDR3aa: CASSGFYNEQYF; CDR3nt: TGTGCCAGTAGTGGGTTTTACAATGAGCAGTACTTC
j_gene: TRBJ2-7; abundance: -; v_gene: TRBV6-1; d_gene: -; CDR3aa: CASRNIPAATEQYF; CDR3nt: TGTGCCAGCAGGAACATTCCAGCGGCTACAGAGCAGTACTTC
j_gene: TRBJ2-1; abundance: few; v_gene: TRBV10-3; d_gene: TRBD2; CDR3aa: CAISGLAGDGSYNEQFF; CDR3nt: TGTGCCATCAGTGGACTAGCGGGAGACGGATCCTACAATGAGCAGTTCTTC
j_gene: TRBJ2-3; abundance: -; v_gene: TRBV11-3; d_gene: TRBD2; CDR3aa: CASSTSRLAGGADTQYF; CDR3nt: TGTGCCAGCAGCACCAGCCGCCTAGCGGGAGGTGCAGATACGCAGTATTTT